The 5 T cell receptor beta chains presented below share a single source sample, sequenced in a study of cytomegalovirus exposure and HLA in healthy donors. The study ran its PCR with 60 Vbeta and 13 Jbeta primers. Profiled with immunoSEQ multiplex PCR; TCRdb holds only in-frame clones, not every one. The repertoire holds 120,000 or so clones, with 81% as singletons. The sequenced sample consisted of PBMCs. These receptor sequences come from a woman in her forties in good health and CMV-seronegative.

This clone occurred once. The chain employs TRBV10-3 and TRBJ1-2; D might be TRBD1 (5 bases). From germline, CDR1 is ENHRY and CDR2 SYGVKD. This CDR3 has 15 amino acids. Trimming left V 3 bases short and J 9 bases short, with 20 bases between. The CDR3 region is CAISDRQPAEGRYTF. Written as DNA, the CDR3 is TGTGCCATCAGTGACAGACAGCCCGCCGAAGGGCGCTACACCTTC.

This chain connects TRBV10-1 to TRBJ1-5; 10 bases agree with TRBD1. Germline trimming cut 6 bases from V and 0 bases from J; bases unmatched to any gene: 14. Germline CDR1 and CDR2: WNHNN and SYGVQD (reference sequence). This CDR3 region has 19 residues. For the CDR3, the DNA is TGCGCCAGCAGGAACTGTTTGGACAGGGGGTATTATAGCAATCAGCCCCAGCATTTT. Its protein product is CASRNCLDRGYYSNQPQHF.

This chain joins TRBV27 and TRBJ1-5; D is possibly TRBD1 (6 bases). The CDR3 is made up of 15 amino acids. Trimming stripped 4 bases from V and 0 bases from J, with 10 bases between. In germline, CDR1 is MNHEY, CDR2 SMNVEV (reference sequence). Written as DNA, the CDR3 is TGTGCCAGCAGTTCAAGAGGGGGTAGCAATCAGCCCCAGCATTTT. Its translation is CASSSRGGSNQPQHF.

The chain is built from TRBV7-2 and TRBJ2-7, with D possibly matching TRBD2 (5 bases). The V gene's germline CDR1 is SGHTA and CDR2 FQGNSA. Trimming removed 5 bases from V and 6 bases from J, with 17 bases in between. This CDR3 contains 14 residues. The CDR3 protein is CASSRIQDSSEQYF. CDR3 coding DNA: TGTGCCAGCAGCCGCATTCAGGACTCGAGCGAGCAGTACTTC.

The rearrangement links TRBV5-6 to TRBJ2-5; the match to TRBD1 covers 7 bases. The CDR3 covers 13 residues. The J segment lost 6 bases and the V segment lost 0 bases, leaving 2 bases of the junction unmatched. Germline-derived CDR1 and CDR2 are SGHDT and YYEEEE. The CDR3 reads CASSLVGGKTQYF. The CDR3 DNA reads TGTGCCAGCAGCTTGGTAGGGGGCAAGACCCAGTACTTC.